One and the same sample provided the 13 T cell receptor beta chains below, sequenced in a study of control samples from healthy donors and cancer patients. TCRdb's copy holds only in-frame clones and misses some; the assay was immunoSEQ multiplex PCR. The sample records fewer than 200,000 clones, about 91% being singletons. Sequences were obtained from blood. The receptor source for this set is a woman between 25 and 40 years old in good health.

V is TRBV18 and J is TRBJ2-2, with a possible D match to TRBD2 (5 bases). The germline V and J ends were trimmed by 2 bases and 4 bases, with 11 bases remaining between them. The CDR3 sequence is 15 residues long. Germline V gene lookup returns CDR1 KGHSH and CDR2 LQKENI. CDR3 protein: CASSPFGKGTGELFF. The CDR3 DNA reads TGTGCCAGCTCACCATTCGGGAAGGGCACCGGGGAGCTGTTTTTT.

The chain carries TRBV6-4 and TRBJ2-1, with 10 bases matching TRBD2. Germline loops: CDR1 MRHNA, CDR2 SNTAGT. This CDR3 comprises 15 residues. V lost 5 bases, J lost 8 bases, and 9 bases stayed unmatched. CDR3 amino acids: CASSRTSGASDEQFF. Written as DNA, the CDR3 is TGTGCCAGCAGTAGGACTAGCGGCGCTTCTGATGAGCAGTTCTTC.

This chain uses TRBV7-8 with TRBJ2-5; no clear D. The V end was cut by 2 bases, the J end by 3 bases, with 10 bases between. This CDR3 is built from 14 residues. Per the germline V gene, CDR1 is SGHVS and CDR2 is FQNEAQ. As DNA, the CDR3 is TGTGCCAGCAGCTTACGAGTGGGGAAAGAGACCCAGTACTTC. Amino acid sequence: CASSLRVGKETQYF. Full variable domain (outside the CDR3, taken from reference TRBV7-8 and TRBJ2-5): GAGVSQSPRYKVAKRGQDVALRCDPISGHVSLFWYQQALGQGPEFLTYFQNEAQLDKSGLPSDRFFAERPEGSVSTLKIQRTQQEDSAVYLCASSLRVGKETQYFGPGTRLLVL.

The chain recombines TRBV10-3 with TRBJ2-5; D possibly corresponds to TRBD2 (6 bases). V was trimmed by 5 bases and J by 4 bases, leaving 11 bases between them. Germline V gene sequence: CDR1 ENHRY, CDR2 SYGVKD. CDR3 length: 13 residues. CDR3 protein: CAISPTRVETQYF. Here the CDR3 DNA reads TGTGCCATCAGTCCGACTAGGGTAGAGACCCAGTACTTC.

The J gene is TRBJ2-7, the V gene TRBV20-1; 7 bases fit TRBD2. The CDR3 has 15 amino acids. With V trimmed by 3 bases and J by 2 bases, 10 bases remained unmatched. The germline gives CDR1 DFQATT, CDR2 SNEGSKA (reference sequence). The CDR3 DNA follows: TGCAGTGCTAGTTCGTCCGGGAGGCCTCCCTACGAGCAGTACTTC. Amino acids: CSASSSGRPPYEQYF.

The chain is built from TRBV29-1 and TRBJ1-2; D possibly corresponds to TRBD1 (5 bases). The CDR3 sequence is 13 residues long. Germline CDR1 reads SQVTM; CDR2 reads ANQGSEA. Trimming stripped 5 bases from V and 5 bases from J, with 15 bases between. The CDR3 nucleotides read TGCAGCGTTCTCCAGGGTGAGAAATATGGCTACACCTTC. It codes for CSVLQGEKYGYTF.

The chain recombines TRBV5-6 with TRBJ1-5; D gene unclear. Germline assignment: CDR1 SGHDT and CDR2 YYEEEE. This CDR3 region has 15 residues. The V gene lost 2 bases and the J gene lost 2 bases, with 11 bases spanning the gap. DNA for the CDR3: TGTGCCAGCAGCTTTTCGCCTCGGGGCAATCAGCCCCAGCATTTT. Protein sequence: CASSFSPRGNQPQHF.

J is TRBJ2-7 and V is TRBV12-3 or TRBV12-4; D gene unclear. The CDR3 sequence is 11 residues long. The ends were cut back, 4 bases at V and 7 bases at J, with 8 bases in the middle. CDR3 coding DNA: TGTGCCAGCAGTTCTGGACCTGAGCAGTACTTC. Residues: CASSSGPEQYF.

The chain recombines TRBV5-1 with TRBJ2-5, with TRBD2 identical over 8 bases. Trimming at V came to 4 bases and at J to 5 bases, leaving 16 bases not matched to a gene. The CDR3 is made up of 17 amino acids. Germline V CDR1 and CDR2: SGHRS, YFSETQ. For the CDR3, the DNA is TGCGCCAGCAGCCAGGAGGGCTGGCGGGAGGAGGGTGAGACCCAGTACTTC. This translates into CASSQEGWREEGETQYF.

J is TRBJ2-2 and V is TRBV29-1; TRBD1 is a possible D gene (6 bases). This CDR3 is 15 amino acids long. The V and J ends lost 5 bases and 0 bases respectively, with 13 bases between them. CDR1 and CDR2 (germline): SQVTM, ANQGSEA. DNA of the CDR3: TGCAGCGTTCTTGGACAGACAGCGAACACCGGGGAGCTGTTTTTT. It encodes CSVLGQTANTGELFF.

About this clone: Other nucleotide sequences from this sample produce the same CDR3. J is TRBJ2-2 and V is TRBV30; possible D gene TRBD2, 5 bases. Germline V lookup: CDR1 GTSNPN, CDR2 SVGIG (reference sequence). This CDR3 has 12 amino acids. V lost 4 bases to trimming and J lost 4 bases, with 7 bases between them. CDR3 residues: CAWTRGTGELFF. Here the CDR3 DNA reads TGTGCCTGGACCCGGGGCACCGGGGAGCTGTTTTTT.

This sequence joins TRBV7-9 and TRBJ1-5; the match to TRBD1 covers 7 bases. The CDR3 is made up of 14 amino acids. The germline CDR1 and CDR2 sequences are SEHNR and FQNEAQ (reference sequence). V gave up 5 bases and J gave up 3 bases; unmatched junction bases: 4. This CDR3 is CASSRGQVNQPQHF. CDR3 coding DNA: TGTGCCAGCAGCCGCGGACAGGTCAATCAGCCCCAGCATTTT.

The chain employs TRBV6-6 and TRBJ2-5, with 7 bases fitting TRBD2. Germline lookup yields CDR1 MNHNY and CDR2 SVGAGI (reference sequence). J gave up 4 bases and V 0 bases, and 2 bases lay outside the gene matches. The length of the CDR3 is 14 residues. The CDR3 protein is CASSYSRLAETQYF. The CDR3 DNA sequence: TGTGCCAGCAGTTACTCGAGACTAGCAGAGACCCAGTACTTC.